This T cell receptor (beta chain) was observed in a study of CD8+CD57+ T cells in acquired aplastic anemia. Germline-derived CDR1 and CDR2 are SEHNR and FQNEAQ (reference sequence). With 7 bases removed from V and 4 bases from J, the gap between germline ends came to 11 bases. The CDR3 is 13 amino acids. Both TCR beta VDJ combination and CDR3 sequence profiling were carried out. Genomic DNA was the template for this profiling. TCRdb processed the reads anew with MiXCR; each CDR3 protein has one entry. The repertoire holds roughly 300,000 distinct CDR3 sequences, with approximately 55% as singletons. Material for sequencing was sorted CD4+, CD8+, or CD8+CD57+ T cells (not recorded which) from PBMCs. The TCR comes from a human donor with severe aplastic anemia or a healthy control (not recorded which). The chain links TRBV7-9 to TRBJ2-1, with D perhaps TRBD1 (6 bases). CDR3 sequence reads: CASTGTMYNEQFF. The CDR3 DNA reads TGTGCCAGCACCGGGACAATGTACAATGAGCAGTTCTTC.